This T cell receptor (beta chain) was recorded in a study of T cells in Graves' hyperthyroidism and ophthalmopathy (dated by TCRdb to the late 2010s). The study in broad terms: Peripheral blood samples were taken at initial diagnosis, before any treatment was given. To identify TCR V-J signatures that set the groups apart, the researchers used a discovery cohort of roughly 100 patients, made up of 40 to 45 with Graves' ophthalmopathy and some 56 with stable Graves' hyperthyroidism. Prospective prediction of ophthalmopathy was tested in an independent validation cohort consisting of about 20 hyperthyroidism patients and approximately 16 patients who later progressed to ophthalmopathy. The 85 to 100 discovery patients were randomly split 7:3 into training and test sets. The study also compared thyroid tissue and blood T-cell repertoires from about 6 Graves' hyperthyroidism patients. After blood sampling, hyperthyroidism patients were treated with methimazole at a starting dose of 30 mg daily, and ophthalmopathy patients were treated with high-dose intravenous methylprednisolone. The paper describes TCR Vbeta CDR3 sequencing of 120 to 150 peripheral blood samples, made up of approximately 40 ophthalmopathy patients, roughly 75 hyperthyroidism patients and approximately 17 progressor patients. What the authors observed across the whole study: Ophthalmopathy was separated from stable hyperthyroidism by a 13 V-J signature model, with approximately 89% sensitivity and roughly 81% specificity obtained in cross-validation and 80%/75% obtained in testing. No statistical method was used to set the sample size in advance, and investigators knew the group allocation. Blood samples also contained most of the expanded thyroid clonotypes (frequency above 0.001), which suggests that blood repertoires may reflect thyroid immune responses. In validation, progression to ophthalmopathy was predicted by the model with around 71% sensitivity and 72% to 85% specificity, a median of around 6.5 months before onset.

V sheds 1 base and J sheds 1 base, leaving 10 bases between their ends. The germline V gene encodes CDR1 SGHTA and CDR2 FQGNSA. Counted from cysteine to phenylalanine, this CDR3 has 15 amino acids. This entry keeps only the CDR3 DNA: 45 bases, framed from base 1. TCR beta CDR3 regions were amplified from RNA transcripts. For the first round of RT-PCR on the TCR CDR3, the HTBI primer set was used together with the Qiagen OneStep RT-PCR kit. A second multiplex PCR round built the libraries, followed by size selection and purification. Libraries were sequenced paired-end with 100 bp reads on an Illumina HiSeq2000. On the authors' methods: SOAPnuke was used to process the raw data, with reads discarded if the reads contained adapters or uncalled bases, had a mean Phred below 15, or lacked an exact constant-primer or identifier match. COPE v1.2.5 was used to merge the high-quality paired reads, and each unique nucleotide sequence was defined as a clonotype. Clonotypes were aligned to IMGT TRBV, TRBD and TRBJ reference segments using MiTCR v1.1. Analysis was restricted to V-J combinations with a frequency above 0.0001, which covered roughly 99% of repertoires. The TCS score was defined as F50 (clonal expansion) divided by E x V (chaos), with BLOSUM62-based TCRdist calculated between CDR3 peptides within each V-J. Welch's t-statistics and random forest reduced around 520 V-J features to 10 to 15, which were used in a naive Bayes classifier (R e1071). TCRdb handled the public reads itself, with Q25 trimming in fastp and clone calling in MiXCR, and kept productive beta chains. For every CDR3 protein sequence, its rows merge into one entry that carries the most common genes and DNA. Here the V and J calls rest on TCRdb's processing, not on the authors' analysis. The table for this sample lists 450,000 to 600,000 distinct CDR3 sequences; 20% of them were counted only once. The ten largest clonotypes hold approximately 48% of the sample.

Turning to this clonotype: Its recognized antigen is unknown. No clone much larger than this one lies a single base away; base qualities are absent.

Ophthalmopathy patients had moderately to severely active disease, with a Clinical Activity Score of 3 or more, a NOSPECS grade of 4 or more, and a disease duration of less than 3 months. Any patient with an uncontrolled infection, another autoimmune disease, pregnancy or lactation was excluded. Diagnoses were based on clinical symptoms, serum thyroxine and TRAb, thyroid ultrasound and orbital computed tomography. Ficoll-Paque density gradient centrifugation was used to isolate PBMCs from approximately 10 ml of fresh peripheral blood. Trizol reagent was used to extract total RNA, and RNA quality was then checked on an Agilent 2100 Bioanalyzer.

The sample consisted of blood. In this chain, TRBV7-2 is recombined with TRBJ1-2; TRBD1 might be the D gene, on 5 matching bases. The sequence derives from a man aged 40-49 years with Graves' ophthalmopathy. The DNA reads as follows: TGTGCCAGCAGCTTAGGAGGTGGGGGTAACTATGGCTACACCTTC. Its coded protein is CASSLGGGGNYGYTF.